This T cell receptor (beta chain) appears in the sequencing data of a study of T cells after yellow fever vaccination. General observations from the study: Contaminating bulk clonotypes could be abundant in FACS-sorted repertoires. Subsequent to the booster, the majority of primary-vaccination clones reappeared (roughly 95% CD4, around 85% CD8).

This clonotype was counted only a few times. The antigen is unknown. As TCR cDNA was made by 5'RACE template switching, a universal primer site and UMIs were added. TCRdb re-derived calls from the 5' RACE reads in MiXCR, one entry per CDR3 protein. The repertoire consists of 300,000 or so distinct CDR3 sequences, with approximately 4.2% occurring once and the leading ten covering 24%. Germline CDR1 and CDR2: SGHTA and FQGTGA. This CDR3 has 16 residues. The V end lost 0 bases, the J end lost 1 base, and 7 bases lay between the germline ends. Source: PBMCs, taken 5 days after the yellow fever booster vaccination. The source is a man aged 18 to 35 who received the YFV17D yellow fever vaccine. The chain has TRBV7-3 and TRBJ1-6; the D gene is possibly TRBD1 (5 bases). The DNA of the CDR3 is TGTGCCAGCAGCTTAACACAGGCGTCCTATAATTCACCCCTCCACTTT. Encoded protein: CASSLTQASYNSPLHF.